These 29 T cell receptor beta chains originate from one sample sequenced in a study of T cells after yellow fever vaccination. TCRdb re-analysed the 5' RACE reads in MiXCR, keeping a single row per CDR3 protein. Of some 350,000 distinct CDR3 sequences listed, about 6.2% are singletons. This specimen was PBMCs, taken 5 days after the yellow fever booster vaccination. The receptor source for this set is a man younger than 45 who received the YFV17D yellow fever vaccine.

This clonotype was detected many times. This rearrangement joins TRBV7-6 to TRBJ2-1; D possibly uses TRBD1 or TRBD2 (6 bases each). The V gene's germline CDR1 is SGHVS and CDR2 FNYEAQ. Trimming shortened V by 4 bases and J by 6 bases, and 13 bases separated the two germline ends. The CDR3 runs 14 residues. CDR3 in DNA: TGTGCCAGCAGCTCTCTTGGAGGGGGCAATGAGCAGTTCTTC. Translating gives CASSSLGGGNEQFF.

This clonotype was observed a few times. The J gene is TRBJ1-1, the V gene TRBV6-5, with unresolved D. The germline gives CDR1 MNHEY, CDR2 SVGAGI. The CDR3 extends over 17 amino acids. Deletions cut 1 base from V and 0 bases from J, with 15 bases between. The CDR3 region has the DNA TGTGCCAGCAGTTACTTTCGGGGTCGAACTCTGAACACTGAAGCTTTCTTT. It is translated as CASSYFRGRTLNTEAFF.

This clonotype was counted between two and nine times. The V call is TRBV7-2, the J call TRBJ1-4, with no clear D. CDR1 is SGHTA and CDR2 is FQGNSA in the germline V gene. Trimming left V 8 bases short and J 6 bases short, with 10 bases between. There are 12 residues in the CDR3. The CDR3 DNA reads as TGTGCCAGCTCCGGGAGGGATGAAAAACTGTTTTTT. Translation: CASSGRDEKLFF.

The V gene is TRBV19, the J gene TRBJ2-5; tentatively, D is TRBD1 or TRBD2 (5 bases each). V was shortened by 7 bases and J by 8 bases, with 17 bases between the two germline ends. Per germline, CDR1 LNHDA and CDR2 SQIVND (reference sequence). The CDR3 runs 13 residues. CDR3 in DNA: TGTGCCAGTACCGAACGGGGCTGGGGAACCCAGTACTTC. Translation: CASTERGWGTQYF.

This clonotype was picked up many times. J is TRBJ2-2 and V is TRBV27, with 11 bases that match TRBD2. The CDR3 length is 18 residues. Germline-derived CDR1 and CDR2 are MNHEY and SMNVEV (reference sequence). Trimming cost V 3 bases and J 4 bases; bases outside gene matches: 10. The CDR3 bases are TGTGCCAGCAGTTTCTGGGCTAGCGGGAGGAGGGGCACCGGGGAGCTGTTTTTT. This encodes CASSFWASGRRGTGELFF.

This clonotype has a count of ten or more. The CDR3 DNA is TGTGCCAGCAGTGAAGCGAGAGGGTCCACTGAAGCTTTCTTT. Amino acid sequence: CASSEARGSTEAFF. This sequence joins TRBV6-1 and TRBJ1-1; D gene uncertain. V was shortened by 0 bases and J by 4 bases, with 9 bases between the two germline ends. CDR1 and CDR2 (germline): MNHNS, SASEGT. The CDR3 length is 14 residues.

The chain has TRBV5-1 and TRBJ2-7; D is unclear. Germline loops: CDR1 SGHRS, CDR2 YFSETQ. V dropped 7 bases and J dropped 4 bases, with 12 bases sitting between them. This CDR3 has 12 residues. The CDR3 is CASLSDGYEQYF. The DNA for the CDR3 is TGCGCCAGCCTTTCGGACGGATACGAGCAGTACTTC.

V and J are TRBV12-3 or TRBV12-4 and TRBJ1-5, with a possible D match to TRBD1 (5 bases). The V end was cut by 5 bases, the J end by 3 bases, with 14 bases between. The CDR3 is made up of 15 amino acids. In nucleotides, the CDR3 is TGTGCCAGCAGTCTCCTCGGCAGGGCCAATCAGCCCCAGCATTTT. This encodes CASSLLGRANQPQHF.

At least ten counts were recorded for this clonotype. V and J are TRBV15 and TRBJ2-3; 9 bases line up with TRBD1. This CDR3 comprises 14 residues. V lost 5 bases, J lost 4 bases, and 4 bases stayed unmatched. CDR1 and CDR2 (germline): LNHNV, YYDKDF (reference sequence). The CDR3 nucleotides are TGTGCCACCAGCGGCCGGACAGGGGCAGATACGCAGTATTTT. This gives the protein CATSGRTGADTQYF.

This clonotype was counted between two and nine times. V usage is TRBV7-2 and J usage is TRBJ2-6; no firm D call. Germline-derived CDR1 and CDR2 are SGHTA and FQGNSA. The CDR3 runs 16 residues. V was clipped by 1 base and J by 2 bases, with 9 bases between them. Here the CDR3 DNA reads TGTGCCAGCAGCTTAGGGACGGCCACTGGGGCCAACGTCCTGACTTTC. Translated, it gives CASSLGTATGANVLTF.

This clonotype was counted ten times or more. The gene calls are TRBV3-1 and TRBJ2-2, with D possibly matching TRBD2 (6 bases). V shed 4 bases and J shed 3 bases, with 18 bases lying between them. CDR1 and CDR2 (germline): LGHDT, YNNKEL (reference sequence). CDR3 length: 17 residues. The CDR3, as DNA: TGTGCCAGCAGCCGGGGATGGGGGGAGACGGACACCGGGGAGCTGTTTTTT. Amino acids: CASSRGWGETDTGELFF.

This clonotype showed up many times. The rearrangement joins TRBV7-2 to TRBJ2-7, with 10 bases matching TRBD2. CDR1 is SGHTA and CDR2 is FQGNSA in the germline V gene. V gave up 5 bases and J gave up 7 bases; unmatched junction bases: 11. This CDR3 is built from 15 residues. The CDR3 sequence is CASSSSVAGGPEQYF. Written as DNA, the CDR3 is TGTGCCAGCAGCAGTAGTGTAGCGGGGGGACCAGAGCAGTACTTC.

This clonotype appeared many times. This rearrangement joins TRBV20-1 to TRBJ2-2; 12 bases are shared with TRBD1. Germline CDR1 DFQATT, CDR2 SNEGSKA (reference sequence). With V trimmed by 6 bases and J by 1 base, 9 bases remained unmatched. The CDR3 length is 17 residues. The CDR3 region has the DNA TGCAGTGCAGCCCGGGACAGGGGGCCAATGAACACCGGGGAGCTGTTTTTT. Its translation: CSAARDRGPMNTGELFF.

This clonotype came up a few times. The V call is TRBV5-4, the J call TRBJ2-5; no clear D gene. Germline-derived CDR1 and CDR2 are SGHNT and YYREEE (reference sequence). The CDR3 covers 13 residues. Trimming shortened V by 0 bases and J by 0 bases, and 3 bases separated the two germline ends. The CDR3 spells CASSLVDQETQYF. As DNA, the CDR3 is TGTGCCAGCAGCTTGGTCGACCAAGAGACCCAGTACTTC.

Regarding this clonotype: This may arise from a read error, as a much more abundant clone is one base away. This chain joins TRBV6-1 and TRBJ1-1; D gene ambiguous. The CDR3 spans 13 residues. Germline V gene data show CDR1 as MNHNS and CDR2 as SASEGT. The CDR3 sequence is CASTTGANIEAFF. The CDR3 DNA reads TGTGCCAGCACCACTGGCGCGAACATTGAAGCTTTCTTT.

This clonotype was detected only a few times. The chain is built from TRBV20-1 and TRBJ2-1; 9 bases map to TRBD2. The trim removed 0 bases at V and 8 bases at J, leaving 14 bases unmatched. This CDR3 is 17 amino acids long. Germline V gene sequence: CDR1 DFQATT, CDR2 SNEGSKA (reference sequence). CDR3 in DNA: TGCAGTGCTAGAGATCCCCTTAGGCGGGAGGGCCGCGATGAGCAGTTCTTC. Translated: CSARDPLRREGRDEQFF.

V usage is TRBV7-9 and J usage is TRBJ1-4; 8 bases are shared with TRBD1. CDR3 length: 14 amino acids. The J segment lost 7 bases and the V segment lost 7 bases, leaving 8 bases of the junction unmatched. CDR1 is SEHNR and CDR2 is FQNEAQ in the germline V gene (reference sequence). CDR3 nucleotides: TGTGCCAGCAACGACAGGGGATCCGGTGAAAAACTGTTTTTT. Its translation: CASNDRGSGEKLFF.

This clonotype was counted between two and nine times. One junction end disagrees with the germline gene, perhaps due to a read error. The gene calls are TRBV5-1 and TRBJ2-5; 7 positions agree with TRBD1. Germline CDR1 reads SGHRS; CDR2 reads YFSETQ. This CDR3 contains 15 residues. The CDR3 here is CASSETGQSTLSDTF. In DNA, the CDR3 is TGCGCCAGCAGCGAAACGGGACAGTCGACCCTTTCCGATACGTTC.

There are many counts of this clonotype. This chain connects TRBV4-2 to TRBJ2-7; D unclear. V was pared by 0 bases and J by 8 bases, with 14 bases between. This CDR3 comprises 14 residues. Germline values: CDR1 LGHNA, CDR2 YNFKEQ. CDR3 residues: CASSQDKLSLKQYF. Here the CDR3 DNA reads TGTGCCAGCAGCCAAGATAAGCTGAGTTTAAAGCAGTACTTC.

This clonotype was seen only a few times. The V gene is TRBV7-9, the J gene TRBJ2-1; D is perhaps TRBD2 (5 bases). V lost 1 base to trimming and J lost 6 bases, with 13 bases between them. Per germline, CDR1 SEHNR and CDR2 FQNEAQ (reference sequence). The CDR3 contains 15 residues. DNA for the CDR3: TGTGCCAGCAGCTTAGTGGCTAGAGAGGGCAATGAGCAGTTCTTC. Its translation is CASSLVAREGNEQFF.

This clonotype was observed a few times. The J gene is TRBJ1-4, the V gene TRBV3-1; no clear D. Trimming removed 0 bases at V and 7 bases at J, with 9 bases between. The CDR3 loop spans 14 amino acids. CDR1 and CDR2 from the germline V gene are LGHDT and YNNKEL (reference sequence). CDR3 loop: CASSQDLRGEKLFF. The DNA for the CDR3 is TGTGCCAGCAGCCAAGATCTTCGTGGTGAAAAACTGTTTTTT.

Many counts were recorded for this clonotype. The DNA of the CDR3 is TGTGCCACCAGTGACTGGACTAGCGGGAGCGTAGATACGCAGTATTTT. It specifies CATSDWTSGSVDTQYF. The chain uses TRBV24-1 and TRBJ2-3, with TRBD2 identical over 13 bases. This CDR3 has 16 amino acids. Germline assignment: CDR1 KGHDR and CDR2 SFDVKD. The junction had 5 bases not matched to a gene; V was cut back by 4 bases and J by 5 bases.

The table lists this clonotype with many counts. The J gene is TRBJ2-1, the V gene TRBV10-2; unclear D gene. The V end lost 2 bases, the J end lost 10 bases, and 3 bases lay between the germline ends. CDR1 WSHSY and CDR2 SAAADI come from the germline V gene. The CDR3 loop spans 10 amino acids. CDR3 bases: TGCGCCAGCAGTGAGGTGGAGCAGTTCTTC. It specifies CASSEVEQFF.

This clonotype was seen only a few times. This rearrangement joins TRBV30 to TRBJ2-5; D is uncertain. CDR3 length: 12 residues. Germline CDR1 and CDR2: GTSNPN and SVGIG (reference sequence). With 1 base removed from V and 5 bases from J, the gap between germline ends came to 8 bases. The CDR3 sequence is CAWSALGETQYF. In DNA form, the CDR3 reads TGTGCCTGGAGTGCCCTGGGGGAGACCCAGTACTTC.

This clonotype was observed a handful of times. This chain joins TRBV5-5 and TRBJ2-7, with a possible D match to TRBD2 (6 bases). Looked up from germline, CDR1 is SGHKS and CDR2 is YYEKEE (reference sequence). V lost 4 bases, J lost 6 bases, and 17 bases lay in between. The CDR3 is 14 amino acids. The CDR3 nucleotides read TGTGCCAGCAGCCCCCTAGCGATCCCCCGCGAGCAGTACTTC. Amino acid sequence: CASSPLAIPREQYF.

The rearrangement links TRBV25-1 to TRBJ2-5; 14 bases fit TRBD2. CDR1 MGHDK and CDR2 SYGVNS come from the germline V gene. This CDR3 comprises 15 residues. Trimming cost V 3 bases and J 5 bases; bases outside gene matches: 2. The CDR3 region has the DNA TGTGCCAGCAGTGAGGGACTAGCGGGAGTGGAGACCCAGTACTTC. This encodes CASSEGLAGVETQYF.

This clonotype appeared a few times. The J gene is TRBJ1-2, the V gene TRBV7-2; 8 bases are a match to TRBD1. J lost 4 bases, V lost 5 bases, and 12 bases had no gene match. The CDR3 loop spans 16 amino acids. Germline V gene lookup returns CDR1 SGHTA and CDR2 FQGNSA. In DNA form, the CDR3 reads TGTGCCAGCAGCCCTGGGACAGGAACCACCAGCTATGGCTACACCTTC. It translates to CASSPGTGTTSYGYTF.

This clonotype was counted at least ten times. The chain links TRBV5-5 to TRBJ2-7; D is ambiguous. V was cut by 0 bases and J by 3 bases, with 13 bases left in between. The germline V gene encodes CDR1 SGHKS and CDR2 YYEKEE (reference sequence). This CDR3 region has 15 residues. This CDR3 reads CASSLVVGEIYEQYF. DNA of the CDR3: TGTGCCAGCAGCTTGGTGGTCGGTGAGATCTACGAGCAGTACTTC.

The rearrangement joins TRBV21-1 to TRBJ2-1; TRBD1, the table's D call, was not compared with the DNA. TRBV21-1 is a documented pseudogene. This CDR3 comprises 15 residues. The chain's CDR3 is CASTYWYDTGPVKFF. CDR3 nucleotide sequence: TGTGCCAGCACCTACTGGTACGATACCGGCCCGGTGAAGTTCTTC.